These 24 T cell receptor beta chains originate from one sample sequenced in a study of technical replicates of blood from a handful of donors. TCRdb's table, derived via immunoSEQ multiplex PCR, lists solely in-frame clones and lacks some. The sample comprises roughly 72,000 clones, 92% of which are singletons, and about 0.4% rests with the top ten. Sequencing was carried out using T cells isolated from PBMCs. These receptors originate from a human donor in good health.

This sequence joins TRBV5-6 and TRBJ1-1; 8 bases agree with TRBD1. The CDR3 totals 19 residues. V trimming: 6 bases; J trimming: 0 bases; junction bases outside the gene matches: 19. The germline gives CDR1 SGHDT, CDR2 YYEEEE. This CDR3 reads CASTDTPGQGQWMNTEAFF. CDR3 bases: TGTGCCAGCACCGATACACCAGGACAGGGCCAATGGATGAACACTGAAGCTTTCTTT.

The chain recombines TRBV9 with TRBJ2-1, with D possibly TRBD2 on 5 matching bases. The CDR3 is made up of 15 amino acids. Germline assignment: CDR1 SGDLS and CDR2 YYNGEE. Trimming took 0 bases from V and 0 from J, leaving 7 bases between them. The CDR3 region has the DNA TGTGCCAGCAGCGTAGCAGAGGGCTCCTACAATGAGCAGTTCTTC. Translated: CASSVAEGSYNEQFF. Looking up the rest from reference TRBV9 and TRBJ2-1 gives the full variable domain: DSGVTQTPKHLITATGQRVTLRCSPRSGDLSVYWYQQSLDQGLQFLIQYYNGEERAKGNILERFSAQQFPDLHSELNLSSLELGDSALYFCASSVAEGSYNEQFFGPGTRLTVL.

The chain links TRBV10-3 to TRBJ1-5, with 8 positions matching TRBD1. The CDR3 is 13 amino acids. In germline, CDR1 is ENHRY, CDR2 SYGVKD. Trimming cost V 6 bases and J 7 bases; bases outside gene matches: 5. The CDR3: CAIRDRAGQPQHF. The CDR3, as DNA: TGTGCCATCAGGGACAGGGCGGGACAGCCCCAGCATTTT.

This chain uses TRBV5-1 with TRBJ2-2; TRBD1 matches at 9 bases. The V gene's germline CDR1 is SGHRS and CDR2 YFSETQ. This CDR3 spans 15 amino acids. V was clipped by 4 bases and J by 5 bases; unmatched bases: 6. The CDR3, as DNA: TGCGCCAGCAGCGCGGGACAGGGCGGGACCGGGGAGCTGTTTTTT. Amino acid sequence: CASSAGQGGTGELFF.

This chain joins TRBV19 and TRBJ1-5; D may be TRBD1 (5 bases). Looked up from germline, CDR1 is LNHDA and CDR2 is SQIVND (reference sequence). This CDR3 has 17 amino acids. Trimming took 5 bases from V and 3 from J, leaving 20 bases between them. CDR3 in DNA: TGTGCCAGTAGTCGGGATTGGTCAGGGAGGAACAATCAGCCCCAGCATTTT. This gives the protein CASSRDWSGRNNQPQHF.

The chain carries TRBV9 and TRBJ2-7, with D perhaps matching TRBD2 (6 bases). This CDR3 contains 16 residues. V was pared by 0 bases and J by 2 bases, with 15 bases between. The germline CDR1 and CDR2 sequences are SGDLS and YYNGEE. In nucleotides, the CDR3 is TGTGCCAGCAGCGTAGAAGCACACGGGGGTACCTACGAGCAGTACTTC. Encoded protein: CASSVEAHGGTYEQYF.

The chain links TRBV5-1 to TRBJ2-3, with a possible D match to TRBD2 (5 bases). Germline CDR1 SGHRS, CDR2 YFSETQ. The CDR3 spans 14 residues. V was clipped by 3 bases and J by 4 bases, with 12 bases between them. CDR3 sequence: CASSWSDGADTQYF. In nucleotides, the CDR3 is TGCGCCAGCAGCTGGTCGGACGGGGCAGATACGCAGTATTTT.

The gene calls are TRBV2 and TRBJ2-7, with 8 bases aligning to TRBD1. CDR1 and CDR2 (germline): SNHLY, FYNNEI. Losses at the gene ends were 11 bases for V and 3 bases for J; bases not matched to a gene: 9. The CDR3 extends over 13 amino acids. The CDR3 here is CAGGQGFDYEQYF. CDR3 in DNA: TGTGCCGGAGGACAGGGATTTGACTACGAGCAGTACTTC.

This rearrangement joins TRBV19 to TRBJ2-5; 9 bases are a match to TRBD2. Germline V gene data show CDR1 as LNHDA and CDR2 as SQIVND (reference sequence). This CDR3 spans 15 amino acids. V trimming: 7 bases; J trimming: 2 bases; junction bases outside the gene matches: 8. The CDR3 DNA is TGTGCCAGTAAGAGGGCGGGAGGGCCACAAGAGACCCAGTACTTC. Translating it yields CASKRAGGPQETQYF.

CDR3 residues: CASSFRGQGKNTEAFF. DNA for the CDR3: TGTGCCAGCAGCTTTAGGGGACAGGGGAAGAACACTGAAGCTTTCTTT. V usage is TRBV7-9 and J usage is TRBJ1-1, with TRBD1 identical over 10 bases. The CDR3 has 16 amino acids. Per germline, CDR1 SEHNR and CDR2 FQNEAQ (reference sequence). J lost 1 base, V lost 3 bases, and 5 bases had no gene match.

A few counts support this clone. The V and J genes are TRBV20-1 and TRBJ1-1, with no clear D. The CDR3 length is 11 residues. Trimming removed 7 bases from V and 0 bases from J, with 6 bases in between. Per the germline V gene, CDR1 is DFQATT and CDR2 is SNEGSKA (reference sequence). The CDR3 nucleotides read TGCAGTGGTTATGTGAACACTGAAGCTTTCTTT. Its translation is CSGYVNTEAFF.

The rearrangement joins TRBV7-8 to TRBJ1-2; 7 bases map to TRBD1. Germline-derived CDR1 and CDR2 are SGHVS and FQNEAQ. This CDR3 is 14 amino acids long. The V and J ends lost 1 base and 5 bases, in that order; junction bases with no gene match: 4. CDR3 sequence reads: CASSLVRDRYGYTF. Written as DNA, the CDR3 is TGTGCCAGCAGCTTAGTCCGGGACAGATATGGCTACACCTTC.

The rearrangement links TRBV12-5 to TRBJ2-1, with 14 bases matching TRBD2. Germline V gene lookup returns CDR1 LGHNT and CDR2 FRNRAP. Trimming at V came to 5 bases and at J to 6 bases, leaving 3 bases not matched to a gene. This CDR3 contains 15 residues. The CDR3 nucleotides are TGTGCTAGTGGTACTGGACTAGCGGGAGGCAATGAGCAGTTCTTC. This translates into CASGTGLAGGNEQFF.

V is TRBV28 and J is TRBJ2-1; D unresolved. V was cut by 4 bases and J by 2 bases, with 18 bases left in between. CDR1 and CDR2 (germline): MDHEN, SYDVKM. CDR3 length: 17 residues. The CDR3 loop reads CASSSWAQPSTYNEQFF. In DNA form, the CDR3 reads TGTGCCAGCAGTTCCTGGGCCCAGCCCTCGACCTACAATGAGCAGTTCTTC.

The chain links TRBV28 to TRBJ2-7; D might be TRBD1 (5 bases). V gave up 6 bases and J gave up 2 bases, with 11 bases separating them. In germline, CDR1 is MDHEN, CDR2 SYDVKM. The CDR3 length is 13 residues. The CDR3 nucleotides are TGTGCCAGCAGCATTCTCAGGGCCTACGAGCAGTACTTC. Its protein product is CASSILRAYEQYF.

CDR3 region: CASSLNRVNQPQHF. The CDR3 DNA follows: TGTGCCAGCAGTTTAAACAGGGTAAATCAGCCCCAGCATTTT. The rearrangement links TRBV27 to TRBJ1-5; D might be TRBD1 (6 bases). This CDR3 is built from 14 residues. Trimming took off 2 bases at V and 4 bases at J, with 9 bases between the two ends. Germline V CDR1 and CDR2: MNHEY, SMNVEV (reference sequence).

This clone was recorded only once. The rearrangement joins TRBV5-1 to TRBJ2-7; 8 bases fit TRBD2. Germline CDR1 reads SGHRS; CDR2 reads YFSETQ. J was trimmed by 4 bases and V by 1 base; bases with no gene match: 7. The length of the CDR3 is 15 residues. CDR3 sequence: CASSLNTGGPYEQYF. Written as DNA, the CDR3 is TGCGCCAGCAGCTTGAATACGGGAGGGCCTTACGAGCAGTACTTC. Supplemented by reference TRBV5-1 and TRBJ2-7, the full variable domain reads KAGVTQTPRYLIKTRGQQVTLSCSPISGHRSVSWYQQTPGQGLQFLFEYFSETQRNKGNFPGRFSGRQFSNSRSEMNVSTLELGDSALYLCASSLNTGGPYEQYFGPGTRLTVT.

This chain uses TRBV10-1 with TRBJ1-5, with 7 bases aligning to TRBD1. Germline loops: CDR1 WNHNN, CDR2 SYGVQD (reference sequence). Germline trimming cut 3 bases from V and 1 base from J; bases unmatched to any gene: 9. This CDR3 is 17 amino acids long. CDR3 sequence: CASSDRKGAISNQPQHF. As DNA, the CDR3 is TGCGCCAGCAGTGACCGGAAGGGGGCTATAAGCAATCAGCCCCAGCATTTT.

CDR3 nucleotides: TGTGCCAGCAGCTTGATGGGACTCTCAGGGACAGGAACCTACGAGCAGTACTTC. This gives the protein CASSLMGLSGTGTYEQYF. The chain couples TRBV5-6 to TRBJ2-7; 8 nucleotides agree with TRBD1. The CDR3 is 18 amino acids. Trimming cost V 1 base and J 2 bases; bases outside gene matches: 14. Germline values: CDR1 SGHDT, CDR2 YYEEEE.

The chain recombines TRBV14 with TRBJ1-1; TRBD1 matches at 9 bases. The CDR3 length is 17 residues. The V gene's germline CDR1 is SGHDN and CDR2 FVKESK. Trimming removed 4 bases from V and 5 bases from J; junction bases left unmatched: 14. The CDR3 DNA reads TGTGCCAGCAGCCTGTACAGGGGGCCCCTCTTTAAGACTGAAGCTTTCTTT. Protein sequence: CASSLYRGPLFKTEAFF. Using reference TRBV14 and TRBJ1-1 for the parts outside the CDR3, the full variable domain is EAGVTQFPSHSVIEKGQTVTLRCDPISGHDNLYWYRRVMGKEIKFLLHFVKESKQDESGMPNNRFLAERTGGTYSTLKVQPAELEDSGVYFCASSLYRGPLFKTEAFFGQGTRLTVV.

The chain has TRBV5-1 and TRBJ2-5; 7 nucleotides align to TRBD1. The V and J ends lost 2 bases and 4 bases, in that order; junction bases with no gene match: 11. Germline CDR1 SGHRS, CDR2 YFSETQ. The CDR3 is 16 residues long. The DNA for the CDR3 is TGCGCCAGCAGCTTAAGAGGGGAAGACAGGGCAGAGACCCAGTACTTC. Its protein is CASSLRGEDRAETQYF.

The chain couples TRBV27 to TRBJ1-1; 8 nucleotides align to TRBD1. V lost 3 bases and J lost 11; bases outside the gene matches: 11. The CDR3 spans 14 residues. The germline gives CDR1 MNHEY, CDR2 SMNVEV (reference sequence). Here the CDR3 DNA reads TGTGCCAGCAGTTTGCGGCAGGGGGCGCTTGGGGCTTTCTTT. This sequence encodes CASSLRQGALGAFF.

This clone has only one observation. The chain links TRBV7-9 to TRBJ2-3, with TRBD1 matching 7 bases. V trimming: 7 bases; J trimming: 1 base; junction bases outside the gene matches: 2. CDR1 SEHNR and CDR2 FQNEAQ come from the germline V gene (reference sequence). This CDR3 comprises 13 residues. CDR3 coding DNA: TGTGCCAGCAACACAGGGGGCACAGATACGCAGTATTTT. Protein: CASNTGGTDTQYF.

The V and J genes are TRBV28 and TRBJ2-7, with 11 bases aligning to TRBD2. Germline values: CDR1 MDHEN, CDR2 SYDVKM. Trimming took 3 bases from V and 2 from J; bases not matched to a gene: 6. There are 16 residues in the CDR3. Here the CDR3 reads CASSFGTSGAPYEQYF. The CDR3 DNA follows: TGTGCCAGCAGTTTCGGGACTAGCGGTGCCCCCTACGAGCAGTACTTC.